The T cell receptor (beta chain) described here comes from a study of immune evolution from preneoplasia to lung adenocarcinoma. The table came from immunoSEQ multiplex PCR; TCRdb's copy has only in-frame clones and leaves some out. This table holds about 15,000 clones, roughly 80% found once. Study findings and constraints: KRAS-mutant nodules had the highest T cell clonality. Later-stage lesions appeared to have more T cells, more diversity, less clonality. From normal lung to invasive adenocarcinoma, top clone frequencies appeared to decrease.

Comment on this clone: What it binds is unknown.

Two lung cancer pathologists independently confirmed each histologic diagnosis. The V end lost 2 bases, the J end lost 10 bases, and 9 bases lay between the germline ends. The length of the CDR3 is 13 residues. Germline values: CDR1 MNHEY, CDR2 SMNVEV (reference sequence). The receptor was isolated from a person aged 60-79 years with lung adenocarcinoma. The V call is TRBV27, the J call TRBJ1-6, with D unclear. What was sequenced was FFPE minimally invasive lung adenocarcinoma tissue. This CDR3 is CASSLTSRSPLHF. The CDR3 nucleotides read TGTGCCAGCAGTTTAACCTCTCGATCACCCCTCCACTTT.